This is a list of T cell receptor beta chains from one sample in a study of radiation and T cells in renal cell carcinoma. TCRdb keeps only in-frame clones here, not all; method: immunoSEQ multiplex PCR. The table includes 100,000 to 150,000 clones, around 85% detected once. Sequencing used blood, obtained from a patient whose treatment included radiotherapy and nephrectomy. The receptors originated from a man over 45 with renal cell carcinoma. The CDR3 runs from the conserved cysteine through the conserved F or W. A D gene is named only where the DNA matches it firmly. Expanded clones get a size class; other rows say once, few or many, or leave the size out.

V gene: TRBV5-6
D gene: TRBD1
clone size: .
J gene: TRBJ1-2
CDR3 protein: CASSWGQGEYGYTF
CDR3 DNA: TGTGCCAGCAGCTGGGGACAGGGAGAGTATGGCTACACCTTC

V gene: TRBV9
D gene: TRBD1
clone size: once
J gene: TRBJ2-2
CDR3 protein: CASGGQGVNTGELFF
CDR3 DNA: TGTGCCAGCGGGGGACAGGGTGTGAACACCGGGGAGCTGTTTTTT

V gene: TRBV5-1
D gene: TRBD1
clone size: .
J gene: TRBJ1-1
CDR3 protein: CASSPQGAYTEAFF
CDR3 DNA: TGCGCCAGCAGCCCCCAGGGGGCTTACACTGAAGCTTTCTTT

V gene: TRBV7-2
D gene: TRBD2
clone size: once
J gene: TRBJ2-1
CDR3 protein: CASRLAGGPYNEQFF
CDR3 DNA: TGTGCCAGCAGATTAGCGGGGGGGCCGTACAATGAGCAGTTCTTC

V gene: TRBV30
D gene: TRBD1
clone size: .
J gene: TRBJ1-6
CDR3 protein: CAWTRQGDSPLHF
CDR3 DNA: TGTGCCTGGACCCGACAGGGGGATTCACCCCTCCACTTT

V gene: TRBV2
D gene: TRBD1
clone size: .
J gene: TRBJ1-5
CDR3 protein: CASTRVEGANQPQHF
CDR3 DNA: TGTGCCAGCACCCGGGTTGAGGGGGCAAATCAGCCCCAGCATTTT

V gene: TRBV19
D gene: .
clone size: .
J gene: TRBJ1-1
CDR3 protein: CASRVKLGGNTEAFF
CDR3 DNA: TGTGCCAGTAGGGTTAAATTGGGGGGGAACACTGAAGCTTTCTTT

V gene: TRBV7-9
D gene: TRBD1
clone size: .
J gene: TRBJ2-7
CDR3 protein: CASSFGQGGVEQYF
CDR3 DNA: TGTGCCAGCAGCTTTGGACAGGGTGGCGTCGAGCAGTACTTC

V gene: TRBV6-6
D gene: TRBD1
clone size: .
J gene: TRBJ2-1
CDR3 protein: CASSYQGVYNEQFF
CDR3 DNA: TGTGCCAGCAGTTATCAGGGGGTATACAATGAGCAGTTCTTC

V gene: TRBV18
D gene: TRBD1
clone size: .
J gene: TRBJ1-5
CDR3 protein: CASSPPGQGGKNQPQHF
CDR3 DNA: TGTGCCAGCTCACCACCGGGACAGGGGGGTAAGAATCAGCCCCAGCATTTT

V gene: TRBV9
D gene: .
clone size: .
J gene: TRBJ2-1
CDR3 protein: CASSRTAFSYNEQFF
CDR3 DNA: TGTGCCAGCAGCAGGACAGCGTTCTCCTACAATGAGCAGTTCTTC

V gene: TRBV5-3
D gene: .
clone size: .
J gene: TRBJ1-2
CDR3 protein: CARILKRASSNYGYTF
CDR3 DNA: TGTGCCAGAATCTTAAAGAGGGCTTCCTCTAACTATGGCTACACCTTC

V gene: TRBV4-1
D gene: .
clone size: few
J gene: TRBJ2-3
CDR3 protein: CASSPSGSTDTQYF
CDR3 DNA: TGCGCCAGCAGCCCCTCGGGAAGCACAGATACGCAGTATTTT

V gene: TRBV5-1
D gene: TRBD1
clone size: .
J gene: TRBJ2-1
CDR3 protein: CASSATGQGADEQFF
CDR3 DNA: TGCGCCAGCTCGGCCACGGGACAGGGGGCTGATGAGCAGTTCTTC

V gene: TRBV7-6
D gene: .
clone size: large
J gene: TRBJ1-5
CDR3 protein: CASSLDDGSNQPQHF
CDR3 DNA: TGTGCCAGCAGCTTAGATGACGGTAGCAATCAGCCCCAGCATTTT

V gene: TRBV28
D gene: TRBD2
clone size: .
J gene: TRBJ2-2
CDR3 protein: CASSGGTSVLGGELFF
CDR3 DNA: TGTGCCAGCAGTGGCGGGACTAGCGTACTGGGCGGGGAGCTGTTTTTT

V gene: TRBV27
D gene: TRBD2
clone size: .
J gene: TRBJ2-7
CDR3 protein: CASSFGTSGRDEQYF
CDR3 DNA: TGTGCCAGCAGTTTTGGTACTAGCGGGAGGGACGAGCAGTACTTC

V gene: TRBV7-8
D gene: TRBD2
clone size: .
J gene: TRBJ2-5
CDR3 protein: CASSLAGLAGSQETQYF
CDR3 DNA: TGTGCCAGCAGCTTAGCGGGACTAGCGGGGAGCCAAGAGACCCAGTACTTC

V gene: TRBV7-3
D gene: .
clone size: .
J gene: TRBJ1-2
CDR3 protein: CASSLNDGASYGYTF
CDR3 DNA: TGTGCCAGCAGCTTGAACGACGGGGCTAGCTATGGCTACACCTTC

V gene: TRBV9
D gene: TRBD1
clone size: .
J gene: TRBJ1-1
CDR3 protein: CASSAPQGVWINEAFF
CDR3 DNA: TGTGCCAGCAGCGCTCCACAGGGGGTCTGGATCAATGAAGCTTTCTTT

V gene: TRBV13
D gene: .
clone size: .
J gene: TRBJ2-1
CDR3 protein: CASSSDSYNEQFF
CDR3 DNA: TGTGCCAGCAGCTCGGACAGTTACAATGAGCAGTTCTTC

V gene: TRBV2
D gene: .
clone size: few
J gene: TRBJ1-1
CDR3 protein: CASRWEGFLSFF
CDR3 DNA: TGTGCCAGCAGGTGGGAGGGGTTTTTATCTTTCTTT

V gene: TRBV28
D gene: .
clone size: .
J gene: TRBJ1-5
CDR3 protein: CASSFLTPGFSQPQHF
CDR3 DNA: TGTGCCAGCAGTTTCCTTACGCCAGGGTTTAGTCAGCCCCAGCATTTT

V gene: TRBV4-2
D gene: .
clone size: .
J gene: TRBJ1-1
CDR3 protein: CASSQATLNTEAFF
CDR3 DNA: TGTGCCAGCAGCCAAGCGACACTGAACACTGAAGCTTTCTTT

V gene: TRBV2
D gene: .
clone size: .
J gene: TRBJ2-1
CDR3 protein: CASSEMLAGYNEQFF
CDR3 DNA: TGTGCCAGCAGTGAAATGCTAGCTGGATACAATGAGCAGTTCTTC

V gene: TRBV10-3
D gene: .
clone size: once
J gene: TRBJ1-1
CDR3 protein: CAISGIYREPNTEAFF
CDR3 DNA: TGTGCCATCTCAGGGATCTACAGGGAACCGAACACTGAAGCTTTCTTT

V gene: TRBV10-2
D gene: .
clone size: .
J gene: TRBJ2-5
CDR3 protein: CASSDAETQYF
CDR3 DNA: TGCGCCAGCAGTGATGCTGAGACCCAGTACTTC